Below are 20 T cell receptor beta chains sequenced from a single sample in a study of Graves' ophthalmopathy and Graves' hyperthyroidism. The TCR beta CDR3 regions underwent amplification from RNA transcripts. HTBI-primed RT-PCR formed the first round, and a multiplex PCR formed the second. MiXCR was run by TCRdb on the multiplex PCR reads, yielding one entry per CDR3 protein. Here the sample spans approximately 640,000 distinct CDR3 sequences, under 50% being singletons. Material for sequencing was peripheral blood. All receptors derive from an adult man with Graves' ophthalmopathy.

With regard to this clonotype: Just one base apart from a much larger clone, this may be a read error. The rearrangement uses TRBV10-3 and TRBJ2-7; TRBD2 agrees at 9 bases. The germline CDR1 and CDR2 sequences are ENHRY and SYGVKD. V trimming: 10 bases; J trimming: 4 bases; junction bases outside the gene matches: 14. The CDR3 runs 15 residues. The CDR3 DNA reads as TGTGCCAGCGGTCCACGGACTAGCGAGGGTTACGAGCAGTACTTC. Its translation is CASGPRTSEGYEQYF.

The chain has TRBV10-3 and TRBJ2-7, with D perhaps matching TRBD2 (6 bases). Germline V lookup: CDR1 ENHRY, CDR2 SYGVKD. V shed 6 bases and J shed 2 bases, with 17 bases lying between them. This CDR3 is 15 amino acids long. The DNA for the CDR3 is TGTGCCATCAGCCAAGCAGAGGGACTCACCTACGAGCAGTACTTC. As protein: CAISQAEGLTYEQYF.

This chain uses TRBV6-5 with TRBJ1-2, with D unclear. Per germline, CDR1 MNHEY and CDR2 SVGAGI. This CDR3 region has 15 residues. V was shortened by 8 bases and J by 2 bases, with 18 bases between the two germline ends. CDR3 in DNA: TGTGCCAGCCGGTCGGAGTTCGCGGTCAACTATGGCTACACCTTC. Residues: CASRSEFAVNYGYTF.

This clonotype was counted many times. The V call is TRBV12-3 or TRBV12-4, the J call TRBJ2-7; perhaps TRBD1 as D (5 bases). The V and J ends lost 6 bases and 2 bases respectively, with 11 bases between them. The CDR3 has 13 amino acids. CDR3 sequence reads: CASSHRIAYEQYF. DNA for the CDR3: TGTGCCAGCAGCCACAGGATTGCCTACGAGCAGTACTTC.

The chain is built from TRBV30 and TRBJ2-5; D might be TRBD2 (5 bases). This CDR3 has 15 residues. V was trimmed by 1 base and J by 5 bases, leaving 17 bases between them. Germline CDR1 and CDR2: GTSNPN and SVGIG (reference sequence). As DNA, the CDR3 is TGTGCCTGGAGTGCGTCGAGGGTGGGAACGGAGACCCAGTACTTC. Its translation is CAWSASRVGTETQYF.

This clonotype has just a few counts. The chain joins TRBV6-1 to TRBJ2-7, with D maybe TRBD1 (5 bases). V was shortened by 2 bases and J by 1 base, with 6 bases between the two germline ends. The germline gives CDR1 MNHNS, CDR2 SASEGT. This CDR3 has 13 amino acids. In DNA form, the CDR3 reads TGTGCCAGCAGTGAACCAGGGTCCTACGAGCAGTACTTC. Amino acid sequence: CASSEPGSYEQYF.

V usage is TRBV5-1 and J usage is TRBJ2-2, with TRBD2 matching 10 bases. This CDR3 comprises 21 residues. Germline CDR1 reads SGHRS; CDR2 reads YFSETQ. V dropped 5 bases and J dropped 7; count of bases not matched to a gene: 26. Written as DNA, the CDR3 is TGCGCCAGCAGTAGTTTGTGGAACAGCTCTCGGCCAGCGGGAGGGCACGGGGAGCTGTTTTTT. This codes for CASSSLWNSSRPAGGHGELFF.

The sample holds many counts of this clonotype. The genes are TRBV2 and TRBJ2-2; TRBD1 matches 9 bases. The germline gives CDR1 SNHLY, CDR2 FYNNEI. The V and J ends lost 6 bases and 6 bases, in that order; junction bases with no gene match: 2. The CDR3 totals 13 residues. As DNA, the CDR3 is TGTGCCAGCAGGAGACAGGGGGCCGGGGAGCTGTTTTTT. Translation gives CASRRQGAGELFF. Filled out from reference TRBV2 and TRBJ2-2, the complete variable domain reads EPEVTQTPSHQVTQMGQEVILRCVPISNHLYFYWYRQILGQKVEFLVSFYNNEISEKSEIFDDQFSVERPDGSNFTLKIRSTKLEDSAMYFCASRRQGAGELFFGEGSRLTVL.

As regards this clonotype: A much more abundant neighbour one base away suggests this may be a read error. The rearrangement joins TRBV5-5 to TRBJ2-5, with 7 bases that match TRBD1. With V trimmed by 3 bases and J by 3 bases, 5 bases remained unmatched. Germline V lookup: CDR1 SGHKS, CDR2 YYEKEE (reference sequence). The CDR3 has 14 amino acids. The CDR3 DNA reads TGTGCCAGCAGCTGGAGTGGGACAGAAGAGACCCAGTACTTC. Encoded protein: CASSWSGTEETQYF.

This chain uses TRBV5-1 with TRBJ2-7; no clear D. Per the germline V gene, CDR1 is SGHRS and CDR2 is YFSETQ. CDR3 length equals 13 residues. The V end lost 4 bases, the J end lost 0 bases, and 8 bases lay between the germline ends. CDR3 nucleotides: TGCGCCAGCAGCGGGAAGGGCTCCTACGAGCAGTACTTC. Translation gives CASSGKGSYEQYF.

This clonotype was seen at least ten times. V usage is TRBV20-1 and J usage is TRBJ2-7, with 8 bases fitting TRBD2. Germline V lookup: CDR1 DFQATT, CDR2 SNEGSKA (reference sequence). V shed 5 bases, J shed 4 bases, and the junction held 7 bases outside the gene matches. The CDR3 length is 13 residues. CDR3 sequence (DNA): TGCAGTGCTCCCGGGACTAGGCCTTACGAGCAGTACTTC. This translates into CSAPGTRPYEQYF.

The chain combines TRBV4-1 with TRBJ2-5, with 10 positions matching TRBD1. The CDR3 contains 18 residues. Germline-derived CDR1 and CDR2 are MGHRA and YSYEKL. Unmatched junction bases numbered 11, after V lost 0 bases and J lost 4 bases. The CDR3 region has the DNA TGCGCCAGCAGCCAAGATCGTTGGGACAGGGGTATGGTAGAGACCCAGTACTTC. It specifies CASSQDRWDRGMVETQYF.

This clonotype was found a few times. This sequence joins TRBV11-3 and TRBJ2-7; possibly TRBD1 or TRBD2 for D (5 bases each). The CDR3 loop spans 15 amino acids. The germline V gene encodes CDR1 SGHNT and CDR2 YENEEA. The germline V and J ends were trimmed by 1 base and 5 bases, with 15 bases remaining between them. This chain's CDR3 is CASSLVPGEGHEQYF. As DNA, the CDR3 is TGTGCCAGCAGCTTAGTACCAGGAGAGGGGCACGAGCAGTACTTC.

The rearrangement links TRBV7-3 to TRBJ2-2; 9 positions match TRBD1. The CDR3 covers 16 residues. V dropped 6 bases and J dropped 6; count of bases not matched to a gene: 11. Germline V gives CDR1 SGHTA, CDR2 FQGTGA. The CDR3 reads CASSHTGGGGAGELFF. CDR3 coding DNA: TGTGCCAGCAGTCACACAGGGGGCGGTGGCGCCGGGGAGCTGTTTTTT.

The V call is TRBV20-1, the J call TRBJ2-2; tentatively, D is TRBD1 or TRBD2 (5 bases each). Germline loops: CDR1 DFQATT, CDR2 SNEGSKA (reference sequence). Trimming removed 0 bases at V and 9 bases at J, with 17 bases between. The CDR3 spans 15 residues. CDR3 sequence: CSARDRDGVDRELFF. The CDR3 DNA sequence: TGCAGTGCTAGAGATCGGGACGGGGTTGACCGGGAGCTGTTTTTT.

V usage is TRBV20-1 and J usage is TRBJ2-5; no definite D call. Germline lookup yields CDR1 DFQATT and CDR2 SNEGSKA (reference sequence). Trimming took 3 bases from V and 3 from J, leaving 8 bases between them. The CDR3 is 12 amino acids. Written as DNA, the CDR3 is TGCAGTGCTAGTAAGGGTAAAGAGACCCAGTACTTC. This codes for CSASKGKETQYF.

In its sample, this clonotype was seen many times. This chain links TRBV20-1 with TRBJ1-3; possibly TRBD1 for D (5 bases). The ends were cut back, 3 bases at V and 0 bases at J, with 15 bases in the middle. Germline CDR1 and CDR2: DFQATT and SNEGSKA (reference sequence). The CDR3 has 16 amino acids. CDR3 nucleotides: TGCAGTGCTAGTTCTGCCGGCAGGGCCTCTGGAAACACCATATATTTT. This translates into CSASSAGRASGNTIYF.

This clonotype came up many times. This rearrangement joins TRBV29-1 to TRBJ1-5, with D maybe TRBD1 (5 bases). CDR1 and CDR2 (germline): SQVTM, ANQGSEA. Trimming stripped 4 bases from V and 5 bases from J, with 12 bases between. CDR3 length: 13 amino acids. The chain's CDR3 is CSVAGQGDQPQHF. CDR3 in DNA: TGCAGCGTTGCCGGCCAGGGCGATCAGCCCCAGCATTTT.

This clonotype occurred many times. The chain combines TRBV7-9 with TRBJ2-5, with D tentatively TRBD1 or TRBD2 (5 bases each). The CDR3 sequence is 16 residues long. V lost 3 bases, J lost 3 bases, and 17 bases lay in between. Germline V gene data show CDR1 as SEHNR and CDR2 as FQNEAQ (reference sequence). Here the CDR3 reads CASSFGAGTYEETQYF. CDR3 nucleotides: TGTGCCAGCAGCTTTGGGGCAGGGACCTATGAAGAGACCCAGTACTTC.

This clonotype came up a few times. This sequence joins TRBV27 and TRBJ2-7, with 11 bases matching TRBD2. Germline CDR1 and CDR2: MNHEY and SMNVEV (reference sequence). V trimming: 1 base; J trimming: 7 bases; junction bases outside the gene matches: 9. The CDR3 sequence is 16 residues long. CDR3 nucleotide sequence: TGTGCCAGCAGTTTATTCGGTCTAGCGGGAGGAGGAGAGCAGTACTTC. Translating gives CASSLFGLAGGGEQYF.